The 18 T cell receptor beta chains in this list originate from one sample, sequenced in a study of blood T cell repertoires in COVID-19. The table came from immunoSEQ multiplex PCR; TCRdb's copy has only in-frame clones and leaves some out. The table records about 140,000 clones, around 90% of them present only once. Sequencing was done on a sample of peripheral blood. These receptors all come from an older woman with acute or convalescent COVID-19.

The V and J genes are TRBV28 and TRBJ1-3; D uncertain. CDR1 is MDHEN and CDR2 is SYDVKM in the germline V gene. Trimming removed 6 bases at V and 1 base at J, with 16 bases between. The CDR3 is 16 amino acids. The CDR3 reads CASSLTGVPSGNTIYF. The CDR3, as DNA: TGTGCCAGCAGCCTAACCGGGGTACCTTCTGGAAACACCATATATTTT.

The J gene is TRBJ1-4, the V gene TRBV27; 8 bases are a match to TRBD1. With 5 bases clipped from V and 7 bases from J, the junction kept 9 bases outside the gene matches. The CDR3 spans 15 residues. Germline CDR1 MNHEY, CDR2 SMNVEV (reference sequence). CDR3 residues: CASSPSDRVGEKLFF. CDR3 nucleotides: TGTGCCAGCAGTCCGTCGGACAGGGTTGGTGAAAAACTGTTTTTT.

The chain uses TRBV5-1 and TRBJ1-4, with D possibly being TRBD1 (6 bases). Trimming left V 6 bases short and J 8 bases short, with 20 bases between. CDR3 length: 15 amino acids. Germline CDR1 SGHRS, CDR2 YFSETQ. CDR3 in amino acids: CASNLGTLQGEKLFF. The CDR3 DNA reads as TGCGCCAGCAATCTAGGGACCTTACAGGGAGAAAAACTGTTTTTT.

The CDR3 DNA is TGTGCCAGTAACCGGGGAACCGAGCAGTTCTTC. Translated: CASNRGTEQFF. The chain joins TRBV7-2 to TRBJ2-1; D possibly corresponds to TRBD2 (5 bases). Trimming took 9 bases from V and 10 from J, leaving 13 bases between them. The germline V gene encodes CDR1 SGHTA and CDR2 FQGNSA. The CDR3 runs to 11 residues.

DNA of the CDR3: TGTGCCAGCAGTTCCAGACAGGGGGCCTACGAGCAGTACTTC. Amino acid sequence: CASSSRQGAYEQYF. The genes are TRBV27 and TRBJ2-7, with 9 nucleotides matching TRBD1. The germline gives CDR1 MNHEY, CDR2 SMNVEV (reference sequence). The V segment lost 4 bases and the J segment 2 bases; nucleotides outside the gene matches: 3. This CDR3 has 14 residues.

This clone turned up a few times. This rearrangement joins TRBV7-2 to TRBJ2-7; D is unclear. The germline gives CDR1 SGHTA, CDR2 FQGNSA. Trimming removed 2 bases at V and 0 bases at J, with 11 bases between. The CDR3 sequence is 15 residues long. CDR3 sequence reads: CASSLYPEVSYEQYF. CDR3 nucleotide sequence: TGTGCCAGCAGCTTATATCCAGAAGTCTCCTACGAGCAGTACTTC.

V is TRBV7-3 and J is TRBJ2-7; TRBD1 aligns across 9 bases. V shed 4 bases and J 5 bases; nucleotides not matched to a gene: 6. This CDR3 contains 14 residues. The germline V gene has CDR1 SGHTA and CDR2 FQGTGA. Here the CDR3 reads CASSSGQGQDEQYF. The CDR3 coding sequence is TGTGCCAGCAGCTCGGGACAGGGTCAAGACGAGCAGTACTTC.

The chain employs TRBV7-9 and TRBJ2-1; 8 positions match TRBD1. The CDR3 is 15 residues long. Germline V CDR1 and CDR2: SEHNR, FQNEAQ (reference sequence). V lost 3 bases and J lost 5; bases outside the gene matches: 6. Here the CDR3 reads CASSLRTGFNNEQFF. The CDR3 DNA follows: TGTGCCAGCAGCTTGAGGACAGGGTTCAACAATGAGCAGTTCTTC.

The V call is TRBV5-1, the J call TRBJ2-2; D is uncertain. The CDR3 runs 13 residues. Trimming took off 4 bases at V and 0 bases at J, with 4 bases between the two ends. CDR1 and CDR2 from the germline V gene are SGHRS and YFSETQ. The chain's CDR3 is CASSPSNTGELFF. In nucleotides, the CDR3 is TGCGCCAGCAGCCCCTCGAACACCGGGGAGCTGTTTTTT. Using reference TRBV5-1 and TRBJ2-2 for the parts outside the CDR3, the full variable domain is KAGVTQTPRYLIKTRGQQVTLSCSPISGHRSVSWYQQTPGQGLQFLFEYFSETQRNKGNFPGRFSGRQFSNSRSEMNVSTLELGDSALYLCASSPSNTGELFFGEGSRLTVL.

In this sample, this clone turned up a few times. The chain couples TRBV24-1 to TRBJ2-3; D is possibly TRBD1 (5 bases). V dropped 1 base and J dropped 3 bases, with 7 bases sitting between them. The CDR3 sequence is 14 residues long. Per germline, CDR1 KGHDR and CDR2 SFDVKD. CDR3 loop: CATSDFSGTDTQYF. DNA for the CDR3: TGTGCCACCAGTGATTTTTCAGGGACAGATACGCAGTATTTT.

The chain combines TRBV4-2 with TRBJ2-2, with TRBD1 matching 10 bases. The germline gives CDR1 LGHNA, CDR2 YNFKEQ. The CDR3 is made up of 19 amino acids. The trim removed 2 bases at V and 3 bases at J, leaving 12 bases unmatched. The CDR3 DNA is TGTGCCAGCAGCCAAACCCGAACGGGACAGGGGAGGGACACCGGGGAGCTGTTTTTT. Encoded protein: CASSQTRTGQGRDTGELFF.

V and J are TRBV4-3 and TRBJ1-1; D unresolved. This CDR3 contains 16 residues. The ends were cut back, 5 bases at V and 5 bases at J, with 21 bases in the middle. Per germline, CDR1 LGHNA and CDR2 YSLEER. For the CDR3, the DNA is TGCGCCAGCAGCTATAGCGTGTACGCCACCTGGACTGAAGCTTTCTTT. Residues: CASSYSVYATWTEAFF.

The V call is TRBV30, the J call TRBJ2-1; a weak D match, TRBD2 (6 bases). The germline CDR1 and CDR2 sequences are GTSNPN and SVGIG (reference sequence). V was shortened by 3 bases and J by 2 bases, with 8 bases between the two germline ends. The CDR3 contains 13 residues. The CDR3: CAWRGTPYNEQFF. The CDR3 bases are TGTGCCTGGAGGGGGACTCCCTACAATGAGCAGTTCTTC.

The J gene is TRBJ1-3, the V gene TRBV5-1, with TRBD1 as a possible D gene (5 bases). CDR3 length equals 16 residues. Germline V gives CDR1 SGHRS, CDR2 YFSETQ. Trimming took 4 bases from V and 4 from J, leaving 18 bases between them. The CDR3 nucleotides read TGCGCCAGCAGCCCAATCGCCGGGGGAGGGGGAAACACCATATATTTT. Protein: CASSPIAGGGGNTIYF.

This chain links TRBV9 with TRBJ2-3; TRBD2 aligns across 7 bases. V trimming: 4 bases; J trimming: 0 bases; junction bases outside the gene matches: 8. CDR1 and CDR2 from the germline V gene are SGDLS and YYNGEE. The CDR3 spans 16 residues. The CDR3 DNA reads as TGTGCCAGCAGCCCTCAAGCGGGGCTCAGCACAGATACGCAGTATTTT. This encodes CASSPQAGLSTDTQYF. The variable domain in full, with the rest retrieved from reference TRBV9 and TRBJ2-3, is DSGVTQTPKHLITATGQRVTLRCSPRSGDLSVYWYQQSLDQGLQFLIQYYNGEERAKGNILERFSAQQFPDLHSELNLSSLELGDSALYFCASSPQAGLSTDTQYFGPGTRLTVL.

This chain's CDR3 is CASSVGVPSYNEQFF. CDR3 nucleotides: TGCGCCAGCAGCGTAGGGGTCCCTTCCTACAATGAGCAGTTCTTC. V gene TRBV5-1 combines with J gene TRBJ2-1; the D gene is possibly TRBD1 (5 bases). This CDR3 comprises 15 residues. The ends were cut back, 4 bases at V and 1 base at J, with 12 bases in the middle. The germline V gene has CDR1 SGHRS and CDR2 YFSETQ.

The chain has TRBV13 and TRBJ1-2; tentative D call: TRBD1 (6 bases). The CDR3 has 14 amino acids. V dropped 0 bases and J dropped 7 bases, with 12 bases sitting between them. CDR1 and CDR2 from the germline V gene are PRHDT and FYEKMQ (reference sequence). Here the CDR3 reads CASSLGPQGGGYTF. The CDR3 DNA reads as TGTGCCAGCAGCTTAGGCCCACAGGGCGGTGGCTACACCTTC.

The chain combines TRBV5-1 with TRBJ2-5; D perhaps matches TRBD1 (6 bases). Germline V CDR1 and CDR2: SGHRS, YFSETQ. Trimming took 4 bases from V and 5 from J, leaving 15 bases between them. The length of the CDR3 is 14 residues. DNA for the CDR3: TGCGCCAGCAGCGTCCAACAGGGTAGTGAGACCCAGTACTTC. Encoded protein: CASSVQQGSETQYF.